The 18 T cell receptor beta chains in this list originate from one sample, sequenced in a study of blood T cells in healthy people across ages (dated by TCRdb to 2014 to 2015). The method was 5' RACE. A second PCR of roughly 6 to 11 cycles was run with a J-beta primer mix and a sample-barcoded 5' primer. TCRdb ran its own pipeline on the public reads, namely fastp trimming at Q25 and MiXCR clone calling, and kept in-frame beta chains. Rows with one shared CDR3 protein collapse into an entry with the most common genes and DNA. This sample holds around 2 million distinct CDR3 sequences; roughly two fifths were observed only once. About 21% of the sample rests with the top ten. Sequencing was done on a sample of blood. Receptor source: a human donor in good health.

As concerns this clonotype: The germline gene is not matched at one end of the junction; a read error may be the cause. This CDR3 is CANSLARGANTGELFF. CDR3 nucleotide sequence: TGTGCCAACAGCTTAGCGCGGGGGGCGAACACCGGGGAGCTGTTTTTT. This chain uses TRBV7-9 with TRBJ2-2; 8 nucleotides match TRBD2. Germline lookup yields CDR1 SEHNR and CDR2 FQNEAQ (reference sequence). This CDR3 is built from 16 residues. Filled out from reference TRBV7-9 and TRBJ2-2, the complete variable domain reads DTGVSQNPRHKITKRGQNVTFRCDPISEHNRLYWYRQTLGQGPEFLTYFQNEAQLEKSRLLSDRFSAERPKGSFSTLEIQRTEQGDSAMYLCANSLARGANTGELFFGEGSRLTVL.

This clonotype was recorded a few times. The V and J genes are TRBV29-1 and TRBJ2-4, with unresolved D. This CDR3 region has 14 residues. The germline gives CDR1 SQVTM, CDR2 ANQGSEA. V was cut by 1 base and J by 3 bases, with 10 bases left in between. The CDR3 region is CSVEGRAGKNIQYF. The DNA for the CDR3 is TGCAGCGTTGAAGGCCGGGCCGGCAAAAACATTCAGTACTTC.

This clonotype showed up just a few times. The chain links TRBV7-2 to TRBJ2-6, with TRBD1 matching over 8 bases. Germline lookup yields CDR1 SGHTA and CDR2 FQGNSA. The CDR3 runs 16 residues. V was pared by 4 bases and J by 0 bases, with 2 bases of the junction left unmatched. CDR3 sequence (DNA): TGTGCCAGCAGCTGGACAGGGAGCTCTGGGGCCAACGTCCTGACTTTC. It specifies CASSWTGSSGANVLTF. Full variable domain (rest looked up from reference TRBV7-2 and TRBJ2-6): GAGVSQSPSNKVTEKGKDVELRCDPISGHTALYWYRQSLGQGLEFLIYFQGNSAPDKSGLPSDRFSAERTGGSVSTLTIQRTQQEDSAVYLCASSWTGSSGANVLTFGAGSRLTVL.

V usage is TRBV19 and J usage is TRBJ1-5; D is unresolved. The CDR3 runs to 14 residues. Trimming cost V 7 bases and J 1 base, with 11 bases left between them. The germline V gene encodes CDR1 LNHDA and CDR2 SQIVND (reference sequence). The CDR3 nucleotides read TGTGCCAGTACCAACGTCCAGAGCAATCAGCCCCAGCATTTT. Translated: CASTNVQSNQPQHF.

This chain uses TRBV28 with TRBJ1-2; TRBD1 might be the D (6 bases). This CDR3 has 13 residues. Germline CDR1 reads MDHEN; CDR2 reads SYDVKM. Trimming removed 6 bases at V and 8 bases at J, with 16 bases between. The CDR3 DNA reads TGTGCCAGCAGCACCACCAGGGGACTGGGCTACACCTTC. Protein product: CASSTTRGLGYTF.

The CDR3 sequence: CASSSRLLGTGRETQYF. In nucleotides, the CDR3 is TGTGCCAGCAGCTCCCGACTCCTAGGGACAGGGAGGGAGACCCAGTACTTC. The rearrangement joins TRBV7-9 to TRBJ2-5; 9 bases agree with TRBD1. The ends lost 4 bases at V and 5 bases at J; junction bases unmatched: 14. CDR3 length: 17 residues. Germline CDR1 reads SEHNR; CDR2 reads FQNEAQ (reference sequence).

On this clonotype: One junction end disagrees with the germline gene, perhaps due to a read error. The rearrangement links TRBV4-1 to TRBJ1-5; D uncertain. The CDR3 runs 15 residues. Germline-derived CDR1 and CDR2 are MGHRA and YSYEKL. The CDR3 DNA follows: TGCGCCAGCAACCAAGATTCCCGACGCGGTCAGCCCCAGCATTTT. This codes for CASNQDSRRGQPQHF.

The chain links TRBV7-2 to TRBJ1-2; perhaps TRBD1 as D (5 bases). Germline CDR1 and CDR2: SGHTA and FQGNSA. CDR3 length: 15 amino acids. Trimming shortened V by 1 base and J by 4 bases, and 13 bases separated the two germline ends. The CDR3 nucleotides read TGTGCCAGCAGCTTAGAATCCACCGGGACCTATGGCTACACCTTC. Translated: CASSLESTGTYGYTF.

Remarks on this clonotype: One end of the junction does not line up with germline, which may come from a read error. V gene TRBV7-2 combines with J gene TRBJ1-2; D not resolved. CDR1 and CDR2 (germline): SGHTA, FQGNSA. The length of the CDR3 is 14 residues. This chain's CDR3 is CASSLGTSNYDYTF. CDR3 nucleotides: TGTGCCAGCAGCTTAGGGACGTCGAACTATGACTACACCTTC.

The rearrangement links TRBV2 to TRBJ2-7, with D possibly matching TRBD2 (6 bases). The V end was cut by 11 bases, the J end by 0 bases, with 20 bases between. CDR1 SNHLY and CDR2 FYNNEI come from the germline V gene. The CDR3 runs to 15 residues. The CDR3 DNA reads as TGTGCCGGAAGCTGGGGCCTAGCGAGCTCCTACGAGCAGTACTTC. Protein: CAGSWGLASSYEQYF.

The rearrangement uses TRBV6-6 and TRBJ1-6; D gene uncertain. CDR1 and CDR2 (germline): MNHNY, SVGAGI (reference sequence). CDR3 length: 16 residues. The V gene lost 5 bases and the J gene lost 7 bases, with 18 bases spanning the gap. CDR3 region: CASSQTYLEANSPLHF. CDR3 nucleotide sequence: TGTGCCAGCAGTCAAACATACTTGGAAGCGAATTCACCCCTCCACTTT.

This chain's CDR3 is CATSSLLTREQYF. In DNA form, the CDR3 reads TGTGCCACCAGCAGCCTACTCACCAGGGAGCAGTACTTC. This sequence joins TRBV15 and TRBJ2-7; D is uncertain. The CDR3 loop spans 13 amino acids. Germline values: CDR1 LNHNV, CDR2 YYDKDF (reference sequence). V dropped 3 bases and J dropped 7 bases, with 13 bases sitting between them.

The rearrangement uses TRBV4-1 and TRBJ2-1; TRBD2 agrees at 10 bases. The CDR3 runs 16 residues. Trimming removed 3 bases from V and 7 bases from J; junction bases left unmatched: 9. The germline V gene has CDR1 MGHRA and CDR2 YSYEKL. The CDR3 nucleotides are TGCGCCAGCAGCCAGTGGGCTAGCGGGGGTTCAAATGAGCAGTTCTTC. This encodes CASSQWASGGSNEQFF.

V and J are TRBV4-3 and TRBJ1-2; D may be TRBD1 (6 bases). V was cut by 3 bases and J by 8 bases, with 19 bases left in between. Germline CDR1 and CDR2: LGHNA and YSLEER. The CDR3 covers 15 residues. This CDR3 is CASSQRGNNREGYTF. CDR3 bases: TGCGCCAGCAGCCAGAGGGGGAATAACAGGGAGGGCTACACCTTC.

The chain uses TRBV6-1 and TRBJ2-1; 9 bases line up with TRBD2. Looked up from germline, CDR1 is MNHNS and CDR2 is SASEGT. There are 19 residues in the CDR3. With V trimmed by 4 bases and J by 1 base, 14 bases remained unmatched. The CDR3 sequence is CASSALRRGGTSSYNEQFF. The CDR3 region has the DNA TGTGCCAGCAGTGCCCTACGGCGGGGGGGCACGAGTTCCTACAATGAGCAGTTCTTC.

This chain uses TRBV4-3 with TRBJ2-5; 11 bases line up with TRBD1. Germline-derived CDR1 and CDR2 are LGHNA and YSLEER. The CDR3 is 15 residues long. Trimming removed 3 bases from V and 4 bases from J; junction bases left unmatched: 4. Written as DNA, the CDR3 is TGCGCCAGCAGCCAGGGGACAGGGGGGCTAGAGACCCAGTACTTC. Translating it yields CASSQGTGGLETQYF.

With regard to this clonotype: The junction differs from germline at one of its ends, possibly a read error. The chain employs TRBV5-1 and TRBJ2-1, with D tentatively TRBD1 or TRBD2 (6 bases each). Germline loops: CDR1 SGHRS, CDR2 YFSETQ. The CDR3 is 13 residues long. CDR3 sequence (DNA): TGCGCCAGCAAGGGGGACTCCTACAGTGAGCAGTTCTTC. Amino acids: CASKGDSYSEQFF.

This clonotype was detected ten times or more. The chain carries TRBV18 and TRBJ2-5; unclear D gene. Between the trimmed V and J ends, which lost 3 bases and 2 bases, there was a span of 7 bases. The germline V gene has CDR1 KGHSH and CDR2 LQKENI. The CDR3 covers 13 residues. In DNA form, the CDR3 reads TGTGCCAGCTCACCGTTCCTACAAGAGACCCAGTACTTC. The encoded protein is CASSPFLQETQYF. Drawing the rest from reference TRBV18 and TRBJ2-5, the complete variable domain is NAGVMQNPRHLVRRRGQEARLRCSPMKGHSHVYWYRQLPEEGLKFMVYLQKENIIDESGMPKERFSAEFPKEGPSILRIQQVVRGDSAAYFCASSPFLQETQYFGPGTRLLVL.